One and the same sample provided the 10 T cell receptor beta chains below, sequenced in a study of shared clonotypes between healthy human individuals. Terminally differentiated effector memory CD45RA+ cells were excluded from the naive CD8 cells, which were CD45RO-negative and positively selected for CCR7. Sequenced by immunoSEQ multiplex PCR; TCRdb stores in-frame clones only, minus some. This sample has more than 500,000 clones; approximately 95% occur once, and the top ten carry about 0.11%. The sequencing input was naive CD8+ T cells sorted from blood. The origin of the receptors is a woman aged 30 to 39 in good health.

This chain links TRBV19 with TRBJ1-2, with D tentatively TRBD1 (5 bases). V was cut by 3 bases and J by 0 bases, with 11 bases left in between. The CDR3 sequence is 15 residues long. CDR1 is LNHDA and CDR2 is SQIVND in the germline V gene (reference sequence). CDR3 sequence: CASSMVGVTNYGYTF. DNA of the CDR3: TGTGCCAGTAGTATGGTAGGGGTGACTAACTATGGCTACACCTTC.

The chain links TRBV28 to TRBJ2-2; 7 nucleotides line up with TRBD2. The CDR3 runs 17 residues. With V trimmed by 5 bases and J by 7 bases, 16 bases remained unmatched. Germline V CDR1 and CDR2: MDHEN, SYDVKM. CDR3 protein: CASSLRREGRLIGELFF. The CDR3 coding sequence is TGTGCCAGCAGTCTGAGGAGGGAGGGCCGTTTGATCGGGGAGCTGTTTTTT.

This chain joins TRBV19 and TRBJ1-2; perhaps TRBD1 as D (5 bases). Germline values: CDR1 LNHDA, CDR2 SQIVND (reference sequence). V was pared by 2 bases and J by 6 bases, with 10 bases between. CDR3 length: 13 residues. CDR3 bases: TGTGCCAGTAGTATACCAGGGACCCATGGCTACACCTTC. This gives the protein CASSIPGTHGYTF. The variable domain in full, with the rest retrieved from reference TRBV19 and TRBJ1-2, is DGGITQSPKYLFRKEGQNVTLSCEQNLNHDAMYWYRQDPGQGLRLIYYSQIVNDFQKGDIAEGYSVSREKKESFPLTVTSAQKNPTAFYLCASSIPGTHGYTFGSGTRLTVV.

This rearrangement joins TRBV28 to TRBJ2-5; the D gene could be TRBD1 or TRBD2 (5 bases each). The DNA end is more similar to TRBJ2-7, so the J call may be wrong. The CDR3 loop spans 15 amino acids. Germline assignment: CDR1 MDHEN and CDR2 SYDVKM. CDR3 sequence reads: CASSFLGDGAYEQYF. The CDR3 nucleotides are TGTGCCAGCAGTTTCCTAGGGGACGGCGCCTACGAGCAGTACTTC.

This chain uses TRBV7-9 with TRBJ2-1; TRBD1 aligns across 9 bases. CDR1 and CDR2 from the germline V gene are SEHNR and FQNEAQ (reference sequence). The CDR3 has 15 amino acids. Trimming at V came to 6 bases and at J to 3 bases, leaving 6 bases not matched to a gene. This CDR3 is CASRTGTGLYNEQFF. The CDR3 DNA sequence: TGTGCCAGCAGGACCGGGACAGGGCTCTACAATGAGCAGTTCTTC.

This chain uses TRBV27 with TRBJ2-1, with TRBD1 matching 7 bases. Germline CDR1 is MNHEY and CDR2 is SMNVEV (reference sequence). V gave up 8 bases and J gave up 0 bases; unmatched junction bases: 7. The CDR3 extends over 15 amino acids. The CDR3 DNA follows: TGTGCCAGCCGGACAGGCCAGAGCTCCTACAATGAGCAGTTCTTC. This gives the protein CASRTGQSSYNEQFF.

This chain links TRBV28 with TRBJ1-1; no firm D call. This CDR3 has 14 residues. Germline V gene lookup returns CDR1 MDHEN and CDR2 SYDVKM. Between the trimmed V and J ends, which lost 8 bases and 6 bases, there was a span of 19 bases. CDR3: CASCIELRVAEAFF. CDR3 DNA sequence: TGTGCCAGCTGTATCGAATTACGCGTGGCTGAAGCTTTCTTT. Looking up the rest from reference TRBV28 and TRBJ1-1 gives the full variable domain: DVKVTQSSRYLVKRTGEKVFLECVQDMDHENMFWYRQDPGLGLRLIYFSYDVKMKEKGDIPEGYSVSREKKERFSLILESASTNQTSMYLCASCIELRVAEAFFGQGTRLTVV.

DNA of the CDR3: TGTGCCAGCACTGGACAGGCCCTAGGCGAGCAGTACTTC. It yields the protein CASTGQALGEQYF. The rearrangement joins TRBV27 to TRBJ2-7; the match to TRBD1 covers 7 bases. V lost 7 bases and J lost 6; bases outside the gene matches: 9. This CDR3 is 13 amino acids long. The germline CDR1 and CDR2 sequences are MNHEY and SMNVEV (reference sequence).

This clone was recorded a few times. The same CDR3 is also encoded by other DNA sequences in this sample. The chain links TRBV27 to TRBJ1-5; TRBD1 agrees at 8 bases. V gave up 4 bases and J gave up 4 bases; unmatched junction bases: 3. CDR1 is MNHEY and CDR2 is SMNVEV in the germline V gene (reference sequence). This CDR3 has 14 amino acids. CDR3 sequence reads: CASSSTGGNQPQHF. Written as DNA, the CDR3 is TGTGCCAGCAGTTCTACAGGGGGGAATCAGCCCCAGCATTTT.

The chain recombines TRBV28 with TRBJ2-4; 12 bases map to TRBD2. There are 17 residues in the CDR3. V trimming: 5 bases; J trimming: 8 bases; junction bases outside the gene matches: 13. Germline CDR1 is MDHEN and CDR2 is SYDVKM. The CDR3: CASSPFLAGGPRDIQYF. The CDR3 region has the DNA TGTGCCAGCAGTCCGTTCCTAGCGGGAGGGCCTCGAGACATTCAGTACTTC.